The clone carrying this TCR beta chain was picked up a small number of times. The antigen remains unidentified. The record originates from a study of T-cell memory formation after mild COVID-19. Study-wide points: The authors did not confirm SARS-CoV-2 specificity of second-wave clones peaking day 37.

Employing constant-segment primers, 5'RACE generated TCR alpha and TCR beta cDNA libraries bearing sample barcodes and UMIs. Each CDR3 protein is one row after TCRdb ran MiXCR on the 5' RACE reads. The profile shows approximately 52,000 distinct CDR3 sequences, 9.3% of them singletons. The sequence was collected from an adult woman who had mild COVID-19 (a few samples of this study predate the infection). Cell type and time point are not known. What was sequenced was PBMCs or a T cell subset sorted from them (not recorded which).

CDR3 nucleotides: TGTGCCAGTAGTCCCCGTCGATCGAACACCGGGGAGCTGTTTTTT. Translated, it gives CASSPRRSNTGELFF. The rearrangement uses TRBV19 and TRBJ2-2, with no clear D. Germline values: CDR1 LNHDA, CDR2 SQIVND (reference sequence). V lost 5 bases to trimming and J lost 0 bases, with 10 bases between them. The CDR3 totals 15 residues.